The TCR beta chain described here comes from a study of blood T cell repertoires in COVID-19. Study at large: Samples taken during acute and convalescent COVID-19 were collected in the United States, Italy and Spain. PBMCs, B-cell-depleted T cells, or T cells provided the cDNA or gDNA that made up the material.

Libraries were prepared by immunoSEQ multiplex PCR; TCRdb keeps only in-frame clonotypes and omits some of them. The table includes about 150,000 clones, more than 75% detected once. Between the trimmed V and J ends, which lost 7 bases and 1 base, there was a span of 16 bases. Germline assignment: CDR1 MNHEY and CDR2 SVGEGT. CDR3 size: 15 residues. Everyone who took part was roughly 18 to 90 years old, and they came from over 20 US areas. Cohort 3 donors were reported recovered after two negative PCRs, clearance, or symptom resolution. The TCR comes from a woman aged 50 to 60 who had recovered from COVID-19. The chain combines TRBV6-2 or TRBV6-3 with TRBJ1-1; perhaps TRBD1 as D (6 bases). Sequenced: PBMCs or T cells enriched from blood (not recorded which). This chain's CDR3 is CASTPPGHKNTEAFF. In DNA, the CDR3 is TGTGCCAGCACCCCCCCGGGACACAAGAACACTGAAGCTTTCTTT.